This T cell receptor (beta chain) originates from a study of glioma-infiltrating T cells. This clonotype was seen many times. Antigen: not known. Regarding the study as a whole: CDR3 overlap between tissue and blood was very small. Non-neoplastic patients had below-expected tissue-blood divergence, while all gliomas exceeded expectation.

The CDR3 totals 15 residues. Germline CDR1 reads MNHNS; CDR2 reads SASEGT. After removal of 5 bases from V and 6 bases from J, the junction contained 4 bases not matched to a gene. Amplification of TCR alpha and beta CDR3 regions from RNA used iRepertoire nested multiplex PCR. Input was roughly 85-400 ng of tissue mRNA or PBMC total RNA. MiXCR, run by TCRdb on the multiplex PCR reads, gives a single entry per CDR3 protein. In the table there are 95,000 to 150,000 distinct CDR3 sequences, less than 30% of which are singletons. V usage is TRBV6-1 and J usage is TRBJ2-1, with TRBD2 identical over 13 bases. Sequenced sample: glioma tissue, nonneoplastic brain tissue, or PBMCs (not recorded which). This TCR came from a human donor with low-grade glioma or glioblastoma, undergoing nonglioma brain surgery, or in good health (not recorded which). CDR3 amino acids: CASSTTSGRSNEQFF. The CDR3 coding sequence is TGTGCCAGCAGTACGACTAGCGGGAGGAGCAATGAGCAGTTCTTC.